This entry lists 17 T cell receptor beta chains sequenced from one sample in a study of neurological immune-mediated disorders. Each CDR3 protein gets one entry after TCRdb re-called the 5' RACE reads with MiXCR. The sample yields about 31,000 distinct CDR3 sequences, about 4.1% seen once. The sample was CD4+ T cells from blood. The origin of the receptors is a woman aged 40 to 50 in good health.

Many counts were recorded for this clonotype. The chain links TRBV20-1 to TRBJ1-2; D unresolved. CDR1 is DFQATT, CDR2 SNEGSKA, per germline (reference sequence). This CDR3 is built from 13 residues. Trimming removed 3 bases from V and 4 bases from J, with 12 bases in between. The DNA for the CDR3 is TGCAGTGCTAGGGGCGCAGGAACCTATGGCTACACCTTC. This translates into CSARGAGTYGYTF.

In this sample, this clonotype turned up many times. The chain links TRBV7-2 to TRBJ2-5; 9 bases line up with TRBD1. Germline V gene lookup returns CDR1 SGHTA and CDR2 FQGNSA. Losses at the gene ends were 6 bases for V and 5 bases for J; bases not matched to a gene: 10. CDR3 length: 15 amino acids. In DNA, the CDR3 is TGTGCCAGCAGGGACAGGGGAATGGCCTGGGAGACCCAGTACTTC. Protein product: CASRDRGMAWETQYF.

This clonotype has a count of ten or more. CDR3 bases: TGTGCCAGCAGTTACCCCCCATTTAGTGCGGGAGAGGAATGGGATACGCAGTATTTT. The encoded protein is CASSYPPFSAGEEWDTQYF. The J gene is TRBJ2-3, the V gene TRBV12-3 or TRBV12-4; 7 bases line up with TRBD2. There are 19 residues in the CDR3. The ends lost 4 bases at V and 6 bases at J; junction bases unmatched: 22.

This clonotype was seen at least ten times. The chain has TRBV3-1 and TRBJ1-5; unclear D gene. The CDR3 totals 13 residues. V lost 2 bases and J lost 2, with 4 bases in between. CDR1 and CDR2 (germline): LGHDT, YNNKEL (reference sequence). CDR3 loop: CASSQTRNQPQHF. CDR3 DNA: TGTGCCAGCAGCCAAACGCGCAATCAGCCCCAGCATTTT. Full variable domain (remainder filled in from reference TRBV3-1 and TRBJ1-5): DTAVSQTPKYLVTQMGNDKSIKCEQNLGHDTMYWYKQDSKKFLKIMFSYNNKELIINETVPNRFSPKSPDKAHLNLHINSLELGDSAVYFCASSQTRNQPQHFGDGTRLSIL.

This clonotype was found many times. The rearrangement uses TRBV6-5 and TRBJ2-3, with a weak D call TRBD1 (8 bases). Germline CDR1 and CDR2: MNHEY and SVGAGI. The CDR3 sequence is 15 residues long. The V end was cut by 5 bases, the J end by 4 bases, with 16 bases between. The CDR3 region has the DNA TGTGCCAGCAGTCGTAATACAGGGGGGGCAGATACGCAGTATTTT. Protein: CASSRNTGGADTQYF.

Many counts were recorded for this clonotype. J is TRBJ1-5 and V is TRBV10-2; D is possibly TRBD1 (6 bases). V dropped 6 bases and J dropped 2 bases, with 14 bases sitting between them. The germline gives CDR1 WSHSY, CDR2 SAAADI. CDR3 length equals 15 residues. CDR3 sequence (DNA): TGCGCCAGCAGCTGGGACACCCAGGGCAATCAGCCCCAGCATTTT. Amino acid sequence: CASSWDTQGNQPQHF.

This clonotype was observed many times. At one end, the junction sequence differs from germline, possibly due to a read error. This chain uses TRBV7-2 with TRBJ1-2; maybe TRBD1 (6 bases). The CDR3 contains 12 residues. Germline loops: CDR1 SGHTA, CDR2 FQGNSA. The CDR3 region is CASSPRGGPQAF. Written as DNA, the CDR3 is TGTGCCAGCAGCCCGCGGGGGGGCCCTCAAGCCTTC.

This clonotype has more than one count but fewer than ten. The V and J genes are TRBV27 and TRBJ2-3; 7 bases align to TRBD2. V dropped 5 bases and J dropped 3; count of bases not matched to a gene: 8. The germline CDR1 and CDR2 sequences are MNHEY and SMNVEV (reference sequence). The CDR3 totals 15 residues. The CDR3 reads CASSVVPAGTDTQYF. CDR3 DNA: TGTGCCAGCAGTGTCGTCCCAGCGGGGACAGATACGCAGTATTTT.

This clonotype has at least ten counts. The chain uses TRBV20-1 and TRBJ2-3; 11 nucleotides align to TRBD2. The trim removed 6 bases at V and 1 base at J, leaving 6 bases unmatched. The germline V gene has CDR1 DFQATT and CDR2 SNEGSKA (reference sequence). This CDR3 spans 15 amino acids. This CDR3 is CSAAKTSGGTDTQYF. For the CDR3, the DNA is TGCAGTGCAGCCAAGACTAGCGGGGGCACAGATACGCAGTATTTT.

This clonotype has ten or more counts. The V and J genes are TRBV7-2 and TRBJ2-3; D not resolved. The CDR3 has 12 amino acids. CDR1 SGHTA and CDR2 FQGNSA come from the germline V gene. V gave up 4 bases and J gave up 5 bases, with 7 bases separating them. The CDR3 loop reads CASSSYGDTQYF. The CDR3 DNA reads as TGTGCCAGCAGCTCCTACGGAGATACGCAGTATTTT.

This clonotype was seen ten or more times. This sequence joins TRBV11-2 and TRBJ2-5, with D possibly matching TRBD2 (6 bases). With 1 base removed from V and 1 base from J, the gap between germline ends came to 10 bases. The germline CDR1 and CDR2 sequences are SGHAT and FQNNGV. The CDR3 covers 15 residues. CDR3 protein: CASSLAPSAQETQYF. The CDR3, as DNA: TGTGCCAGCAGCTTAGCTCCTAGCGCCCAAGAGACCCAGTACTTC.

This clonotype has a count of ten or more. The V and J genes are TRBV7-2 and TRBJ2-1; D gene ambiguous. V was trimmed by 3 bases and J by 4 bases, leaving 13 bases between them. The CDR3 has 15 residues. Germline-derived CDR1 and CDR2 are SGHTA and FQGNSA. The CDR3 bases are TGTGCCAGCAGCTTGTATTTGCACCGATACAATGAGCAGTTCTTC. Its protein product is CASSLYLHRYNEQFF. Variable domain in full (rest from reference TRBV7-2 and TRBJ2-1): GAGVSQSPSNKVTEKGKDVELRCDPISGHTALYWYRQSLGQGLEFLIYFQGNSAPDKSGLPSDRFSAERTGGSVSTLTIQRTQQEDSAVYLCASSLYLHRYNEQFFGPGTRLTVL.

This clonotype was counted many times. In nucleotides, the CDR3 is TGCAGTGCTAGCCCAGGGCTTGTTGAAGCTTTCTTT. Translated, it gives CSASPGLVEAFF. V gene TRBV20-1 combines with J gene TRBJ1-1; maybe TRBD1 (5 bases). This CDR3 has 12 amino acids. In germline, CDR1 is DFQATT, CDR2 SNEGSKA (reference sequence). Trimming stripped 3 bases from V and 7 bases from J, with 12 bases between.

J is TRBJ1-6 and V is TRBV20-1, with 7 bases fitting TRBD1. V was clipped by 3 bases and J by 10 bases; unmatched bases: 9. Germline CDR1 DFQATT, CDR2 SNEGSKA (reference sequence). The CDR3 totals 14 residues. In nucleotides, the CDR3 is TGCAGTGCTAGTACGACAGGGAACATGTCACCCCTCCACTTT. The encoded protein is CSASTTGNMSPLHF.

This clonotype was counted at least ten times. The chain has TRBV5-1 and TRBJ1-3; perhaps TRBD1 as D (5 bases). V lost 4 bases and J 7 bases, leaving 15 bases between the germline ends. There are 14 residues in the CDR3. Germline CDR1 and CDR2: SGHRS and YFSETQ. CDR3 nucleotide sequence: TGCGCCAGCAGCCGGGGGTCAATCGAGAACACCATATATTTT. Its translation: CASSRGSIENTIYF.

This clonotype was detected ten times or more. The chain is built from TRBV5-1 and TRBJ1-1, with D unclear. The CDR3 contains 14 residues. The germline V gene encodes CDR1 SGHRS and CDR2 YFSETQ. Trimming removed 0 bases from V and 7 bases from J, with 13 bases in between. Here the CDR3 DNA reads TGCGCCAGCAGCTTGGGAGGGTCCTTAATTGAAGCTTTCTTT. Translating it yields CASSLGGSLIEAFF.

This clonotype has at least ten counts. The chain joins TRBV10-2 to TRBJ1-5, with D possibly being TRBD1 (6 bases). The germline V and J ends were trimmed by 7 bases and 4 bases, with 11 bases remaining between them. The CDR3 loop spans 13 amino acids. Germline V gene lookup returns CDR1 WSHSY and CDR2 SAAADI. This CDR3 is CASTQGRNQPQHF. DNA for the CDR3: TGCGCCAGCACCCAGGGGCGTAATCAGCCCCAGCATTTT.